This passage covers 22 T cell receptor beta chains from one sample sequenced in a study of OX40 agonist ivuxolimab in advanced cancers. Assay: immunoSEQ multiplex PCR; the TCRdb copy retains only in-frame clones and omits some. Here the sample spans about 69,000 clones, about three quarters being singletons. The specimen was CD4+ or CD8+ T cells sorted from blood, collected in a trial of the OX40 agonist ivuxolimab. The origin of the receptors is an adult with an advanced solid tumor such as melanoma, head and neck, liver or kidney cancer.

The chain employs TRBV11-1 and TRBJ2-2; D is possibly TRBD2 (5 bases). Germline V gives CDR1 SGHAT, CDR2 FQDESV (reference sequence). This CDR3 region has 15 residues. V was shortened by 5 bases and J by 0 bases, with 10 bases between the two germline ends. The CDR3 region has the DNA TGTGCCAGCAGCATAAGCGGAACGAACACCGGGGAGCTGTTTTTT. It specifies CASSISGTNTGELFF.

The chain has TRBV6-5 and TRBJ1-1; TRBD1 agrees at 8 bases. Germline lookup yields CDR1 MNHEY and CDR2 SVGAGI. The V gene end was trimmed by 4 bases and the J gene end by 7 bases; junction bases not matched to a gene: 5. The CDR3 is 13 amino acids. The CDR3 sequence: CASSSFGQGEAFF. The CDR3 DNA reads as TGTGCCAGCAGTTCGTTCGGACAGGGTGAAGCTTTCTTT.

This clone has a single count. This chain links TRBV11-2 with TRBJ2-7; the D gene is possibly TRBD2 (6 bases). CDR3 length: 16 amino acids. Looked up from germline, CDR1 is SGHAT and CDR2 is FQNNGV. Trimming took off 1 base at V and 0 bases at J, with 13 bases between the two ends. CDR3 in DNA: TGTGCCAGCAGCTTAGTAGGAGGGTTTAGCTCCTACGAGCAGTACTTC. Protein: CASSLVGGFSSYEQYF.

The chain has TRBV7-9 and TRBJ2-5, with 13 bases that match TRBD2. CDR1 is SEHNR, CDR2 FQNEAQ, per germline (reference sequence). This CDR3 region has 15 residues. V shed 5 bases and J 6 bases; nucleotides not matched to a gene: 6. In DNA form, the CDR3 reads TGTGCCAGCAGCCCAATGGGGACTAGCGGGAAGACCCAGTACTTC. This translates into CASSPMGTSGKTQYF. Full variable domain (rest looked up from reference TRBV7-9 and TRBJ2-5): DTGVSQNPRHKITKRGQNVTFRCDPISEHNRLYWYRQTLGQGPEFLTYFQNEAQLEKSRLLSDRFSAERPKGSFSTLEIQRTEQGDSAMYLCASSPMGTSGKTQYFGPGTRLLVL.

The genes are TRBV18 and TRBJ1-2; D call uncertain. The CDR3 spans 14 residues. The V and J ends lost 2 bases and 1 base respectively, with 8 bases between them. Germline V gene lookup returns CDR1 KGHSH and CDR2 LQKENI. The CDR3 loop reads CASSPERLNYGYTF. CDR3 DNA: TGTGCCAGCTCACCAGAACGCCTTAACTATGGCTACACCTTC.

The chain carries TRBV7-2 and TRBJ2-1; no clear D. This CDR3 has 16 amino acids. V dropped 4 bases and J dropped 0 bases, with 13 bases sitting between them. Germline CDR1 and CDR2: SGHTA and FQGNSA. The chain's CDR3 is CASSSATRRSYNEQFF. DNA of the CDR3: TGTGCCAGCAGCTCGGCAACGCGACGCTCCTACAATGAGCAGTTCTTC.

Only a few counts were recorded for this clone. CDR3 sequence (DNA): TGTGCCAGCAGTTTTCAGAGACAGTCAAATTCACCCCTCCACTTT. Protein sequence: CASSFQRQSNSPLHF. The V gene is TRBV7-2, the J gene TRBJ1-6, with a tentative D call TRBD1 (5 bases). Trimming removed 6 bases from V and 7 bases from J, with 16 bases in between. The length of the CDR3 is 15 residues. Germline V gene data show CDR1 as SGHTA and CDR2 as FQGNSA.

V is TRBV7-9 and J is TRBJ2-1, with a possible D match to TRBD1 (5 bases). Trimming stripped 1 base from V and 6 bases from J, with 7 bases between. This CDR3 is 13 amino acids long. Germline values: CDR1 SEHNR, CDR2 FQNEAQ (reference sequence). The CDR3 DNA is TGTGCCAGCAGCTTAGGCCAGGGCAATGAGCAGTTCTTC. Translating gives CASSLGQGNEQFF.

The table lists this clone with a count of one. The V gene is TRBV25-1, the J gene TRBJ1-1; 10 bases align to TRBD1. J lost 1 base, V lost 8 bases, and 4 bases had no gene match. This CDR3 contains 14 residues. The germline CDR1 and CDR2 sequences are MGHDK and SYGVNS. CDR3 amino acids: CASRRDRGNTEAFF. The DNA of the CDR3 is TGTGCCAGCCGCCGGGACAGGGGGAACACTGAAGCTTTCTTT.

The CDR3: CASSRDFYSNQPQHF. The CDR3 region has the DNA TGTGCCAGTAGTAGGGACTTTTATAGCAATCAGCCCCAGCATTTT. The chain joins TRBV19 to TRBJ1-5, with D maybe TRBD1 (5 bases). CDR1 and CDR2 from the germline V gene are LNHDA and SQIVND (reference sequence). The CDR3 is 15 residues long. V was trimmed by 4 bases and J by 0 bases, leaving 10 bases between them.

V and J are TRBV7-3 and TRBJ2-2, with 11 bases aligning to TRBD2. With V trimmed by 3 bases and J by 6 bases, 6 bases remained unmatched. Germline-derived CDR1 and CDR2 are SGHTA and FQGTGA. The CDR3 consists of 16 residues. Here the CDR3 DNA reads TGTGCCAGCAGCTTCCAGACTAGCGGGGCTGCCGGGGAGCTGTTTTTT. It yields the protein CASSFQTSGAAGELFF.

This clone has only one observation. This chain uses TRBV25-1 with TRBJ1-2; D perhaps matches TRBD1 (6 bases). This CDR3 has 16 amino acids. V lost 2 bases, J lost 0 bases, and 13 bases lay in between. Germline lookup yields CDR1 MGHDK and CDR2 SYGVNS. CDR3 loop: CASSEKTGRTNYGYTF. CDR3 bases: TGTGCCAGCAGTGAAAAAACAGGGAGGACTAACTATGGCTACACCTTC.

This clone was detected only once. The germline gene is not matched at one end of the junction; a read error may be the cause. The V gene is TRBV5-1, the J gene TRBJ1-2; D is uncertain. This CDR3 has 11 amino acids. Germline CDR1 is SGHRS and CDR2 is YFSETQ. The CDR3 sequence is CASSLGSGYTF. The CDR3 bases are TGTGCCAGCAGCTTGGGGTCTGGCTACACCTTC. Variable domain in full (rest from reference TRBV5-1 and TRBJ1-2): KAGVTQTPRYLIKTRGQQVTLSCSPISGHRSVSWYQQTPGQGLQFLFEYFSETQRNKGNFPGRFSGRQFSNSRSEMNVSTLELGDSALYLCASSLGSGYTFGSGTRLTVV.

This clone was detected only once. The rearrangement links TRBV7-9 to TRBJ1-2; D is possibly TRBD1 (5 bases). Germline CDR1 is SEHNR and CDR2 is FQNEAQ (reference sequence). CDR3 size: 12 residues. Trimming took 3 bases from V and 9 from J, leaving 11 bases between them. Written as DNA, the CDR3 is TGTGCCAGCAGCTTTGGCAGGGAGAGCTACACCTTC. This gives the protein CASSFGRESYTF.

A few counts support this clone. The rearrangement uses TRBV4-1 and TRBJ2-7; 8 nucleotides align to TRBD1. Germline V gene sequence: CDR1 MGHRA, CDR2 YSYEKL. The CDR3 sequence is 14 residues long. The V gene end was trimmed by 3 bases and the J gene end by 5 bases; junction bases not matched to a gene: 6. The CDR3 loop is CASSQPQGDHEQYF. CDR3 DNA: TGCGCCAGCAGCCAGCCACAGGGGGACCACGAGCAGTACTTC.

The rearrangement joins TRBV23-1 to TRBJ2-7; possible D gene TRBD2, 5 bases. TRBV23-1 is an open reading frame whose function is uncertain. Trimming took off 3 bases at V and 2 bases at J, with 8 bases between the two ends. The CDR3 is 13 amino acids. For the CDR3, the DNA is TGCGCCAGCAGTCAGGACTTAACCTACGAGCAGTACTTC. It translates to CASSQDLTYEQYF.

In nucleotides, the CDR3 is TGTGCCAGCAGCTTACAAGGGGAGTTGACTGAAGCTTTCTTT. It translates to CASSLQGELTEAFF. The rearrangement joins TRBV7-2 to TRBJ1-1, with a possible D match to TRBD1 (5 bases). This CDR3 comprises 14 residues. From germline, CDR1 is SGHTA and CDR2 FQGNSA. Trimming shortened V by 2 bases and J by 5 bases, and 12 bases separated the two germline ends.

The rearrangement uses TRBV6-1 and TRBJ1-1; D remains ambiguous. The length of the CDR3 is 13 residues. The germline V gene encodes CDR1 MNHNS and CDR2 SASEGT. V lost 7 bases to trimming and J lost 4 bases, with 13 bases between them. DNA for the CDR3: TGTGCCAGCACACGGTCCGGTGGCACTGAAGCTTTCTTT. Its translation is CASTRSGGTEAFF.

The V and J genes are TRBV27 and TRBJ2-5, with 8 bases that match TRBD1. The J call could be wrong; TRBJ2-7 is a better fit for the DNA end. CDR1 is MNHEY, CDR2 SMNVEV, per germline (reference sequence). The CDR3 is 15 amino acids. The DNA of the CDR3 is TGTGCCAGCAGTTCCTTCGGACAGGGTTCCTACGAGCAGTACTTC. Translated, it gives CASSSFGQGSYEQYF.

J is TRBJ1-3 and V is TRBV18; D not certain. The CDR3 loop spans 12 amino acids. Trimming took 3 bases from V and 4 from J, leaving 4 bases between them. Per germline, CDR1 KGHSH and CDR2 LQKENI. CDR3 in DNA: TGTGCCAGCTCACCGTTCGGAAACACCATATATTTT. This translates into CASSPFGNTIYF.

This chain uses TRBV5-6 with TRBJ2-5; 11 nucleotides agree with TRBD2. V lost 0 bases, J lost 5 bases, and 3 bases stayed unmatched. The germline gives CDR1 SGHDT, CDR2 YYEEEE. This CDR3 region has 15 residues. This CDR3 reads CASSLASGGRETQYF. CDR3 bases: TGTGCCAGCAGCTTGGCTAGCGGGGGGAGGGAGACCCAGTACTTC.

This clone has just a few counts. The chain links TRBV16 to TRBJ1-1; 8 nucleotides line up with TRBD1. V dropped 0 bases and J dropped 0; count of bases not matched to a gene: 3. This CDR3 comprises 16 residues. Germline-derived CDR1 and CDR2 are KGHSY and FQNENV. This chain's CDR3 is CASSQSRDRLNTEAFF. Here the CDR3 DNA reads TGTGCCAGCAGCCAATCGAGGGACAGGCTGAACACTGAAGCTTTCTTT.